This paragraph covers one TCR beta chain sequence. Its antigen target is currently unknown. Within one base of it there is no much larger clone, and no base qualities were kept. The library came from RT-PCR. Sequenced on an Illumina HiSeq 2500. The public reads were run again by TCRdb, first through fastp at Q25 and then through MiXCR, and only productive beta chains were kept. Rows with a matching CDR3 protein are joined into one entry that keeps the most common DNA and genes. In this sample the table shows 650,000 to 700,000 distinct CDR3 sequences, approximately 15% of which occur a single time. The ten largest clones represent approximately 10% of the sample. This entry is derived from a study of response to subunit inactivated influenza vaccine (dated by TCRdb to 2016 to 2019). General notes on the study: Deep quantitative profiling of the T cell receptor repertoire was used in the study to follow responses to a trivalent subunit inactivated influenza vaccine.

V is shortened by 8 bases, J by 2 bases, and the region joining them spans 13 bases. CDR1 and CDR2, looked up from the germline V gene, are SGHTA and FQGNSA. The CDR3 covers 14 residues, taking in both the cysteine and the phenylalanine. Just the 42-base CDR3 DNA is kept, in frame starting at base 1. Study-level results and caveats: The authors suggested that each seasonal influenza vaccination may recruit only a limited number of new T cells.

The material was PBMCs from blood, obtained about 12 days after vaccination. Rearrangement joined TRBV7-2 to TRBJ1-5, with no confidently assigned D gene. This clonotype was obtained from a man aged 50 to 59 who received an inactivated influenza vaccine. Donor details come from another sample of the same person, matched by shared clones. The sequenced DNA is TGTGCCAGCTCCGGAGAGGCTCGCAATCAGCCCCAGCATTTT. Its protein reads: CASSGEARNQPQHF.